The T cell receptor (beta chain) under discussion was sequenced for a study of blood T cell repertoires in COVID-19. The germline V gene has CDR1 LNHDA and CDR2 SQIVND (reference sequence). This CDR3 comprises 18 residues. The V end lost 0 bases, the J end lost 4 bases, and 16 bases lay between the germline ends. Clones were read by immunoSEQ multiplex PCR, and TCRdb kept only the in-frame ones, dropping some. The sample has about 200,000 clones, just under 85% seen once. This chain links TRBV19 with TRBJ2-6, with a weak D call TRBD2 (6 bases). The clonotype comes from a human donor with acute or convalescent COVID-19. The donor label of this sample is uncertain. The sequenced sample consisted of peripheral blood. CDR3: CASSIDPGDWEGANVLTF. The CDR3 DNA reads TGTGCCAGTAGTATAGACCCGGGGGACTGGGAGGGGGCCAACGTCCTGACTTTC.